One T cell receptor (beta chain) is described in this entry. The data were taken from a study of blood T cell repertoires in COVID-19. Study summary: Italy, Spain and the United States were the sources of the convalescent and acute COVID-19 samples. PBMCs, B-cell-depleted T cells, or T cells were the source of the cDNA or gDNA that made up the material.

Sequencing used immunoSEQ multiplex PCR; TCRdb keeps in-frame clones, though not all of them. Here the sample spans 140,000 or so clones, approximately 90% being singletons. The length of the CDR3 is 16 residues. The V and J ends lost 5 bases and 6 bases, in that order; junction bases with no gene match: 10. Germline V gives CDR1 SGHTA, CDR2 FQGNSA. This sequence was found in a woman aged 50 to 60 with acute or convalescent COVID-19. Sequenced: peripheral blood. V usage is TRBV7-2 and J usage is TRBJ1-6, with 7 nucleotides matching TRBD1. For the CDR3, the DNA is TGTGCCAGCAGCGATCGACAGGGAAGTAGTAATTCACCCCTCCACTTT. Amino acid sequence: CASSDRQGSSNSPLHF.